The source of this TCR beta chain is a study of T cells in Graves' hyperthyroidism and ophthalmopathy. Looking at the study overall: Peripheral blood was drawn at first diagnosis, prior to all treatment.

The V segment lost 6 bases and the J segment 3 bases; nucleotides outside the gene matches: 11. This CDR3 is built from 15 residues. Germline V lookup: CDR1 ENHRY, CDR2 SYGVKD. Exclusion of patients followed from uncontrolled infection, other autoimmune disease, pregnancy or lactation. Based on clinical symptoms, serum thyroxine and TRAb, thyroid ultrasound and orbital computed tomography, diagnoses were reached. Overall study results and limits: Model-based prediction identified ophthalmopathy a median 6.5 months prior to its onset.

This clonotype was observed many times. Antigen specificity is unknown. Amplification of TCR beta CDR3 regions was performed using RNA transcripts as template. The HTBI primer set was used in a first-round RT-PCR of the TCR CDR3. TCRdb fed the multiplex PCR reads into MiXCR, producing one record per CDR3 protein. Of 500,000 to 750,000 distinct CDR3 sequences listed, 14% were seen once; the top ten hold roughly 7%. The specimen was blood. V gene TRBV10-3 combines with J gene TRBJ2-7; 7 bases line up with TRBD1. The sequence was obtained from a woman aged 18-29 years with Graves' ophthalmopathy. The CDR3 DNA is TGTGCCATCAGACCCGACAGGGCTATTTTCTACGAGCAGTACTTC. As protein: CAIRPDRAIFYEQYF.